This entry lists 13 T cell receptor beta chains sequenced from one sample in a study of shared clonotypes between healthy human individuals. As defined, naive CD8 cells were CD45RO-negative and positively selected for CCR7, with terminally differentiated effector memory CD45RA+ cells excluded. Produced via immunoSEQ multiplex PCR; TCRdb's table is partial and in-frame only. The table shows about 2.1 million clones, with roughly 93% occurring only once. Input material: naive CD8+ T cells from PBMCs. The receptors here all came from a man between 18 and 29 years old in good health. Some clones in this sample may be carry-over from other donors' samples.

The CDR3 loop reads CASSELDRPTDTQYF. As DNA, the CDR3 is TGTGCCAGCAGTGAGTTGGACAGACCCACAGATACGCAGTATTTT. The chain has TRBV6-1 and TRBJ2-3, with D tentatively TRBD1 (6 bases). This CDR3 comprises 15 residues. Per germline, CDR1 MNHNS and CDR2 SASEGT. The V and J ends lost 3 bases and 2 bases respectively, with 12 bases between them.

This chain links TRBV29-1 with TRBJ2-2; 9 nucleotides match TRBD1. The CDR3 runs 14 residues. Per germline, CDR1 SQVTM and CDR2 ANQGSEA. V dropped 7 bases and J dropped 4; count of bases not matched to a gene: 7. CDR3 residues: CSGDPGQGTGELFF. The CDR3 DNA sequence: TGCAGCGGAGACCCGGGACAGGGCACCGGGGAGCTGTTTTTT.

The chain combines TRBV29-1 with TRBJ1-4; D not certain. Deletions cut 5 bases from V and 0 bases from J, with 10 bases between. Germline V lookup: CDR1 SQVTM, CDR2 ANQGSEA. The CDR3 covers 14 residues. The CDR3 loop reads CSVLSEATNEKLFF. As DNA, the CDR3 is TGCAGCGTTCTGTCGGAGGCAACTAATGAAAAACTGTTTTTT. Full variable domain (remainder filled in from reference TRBV29-1 and TRBJ1-4): SAVISQKPSRDICQRGTSLTIQCQVDSQVTMMFWYRQQPGQSLTLIATANQGSEATYESGFVIDKFPISRPNLTFSTLTVSNMSPEDSSIYLCSVLSEATNEKLFFGSGTQLSVL.

V usage is TRBV27 and J usage is TRBJ2-1, with D maybe TRBD1 (6 bases). Germline V gives CDR1 MNHEY, CDR2 SMNVEV (reference sequence). The CDR3 covers 14 residues. V lost 6 bases, J lost 2 bases, and 11 bases lay in between. CDR3 residues: CASSLRDTYNEQFF. The CDR3 DNA sequence: TGTGCCAGCAGCCTCCGGGACACCTACAATGAGCAGTTCTTC.

This clone was found once. The chain combines TRBV27 with TRBJ1-5; a possible D gene is TRBD1 (6 bases). The CDR3 extends over 17 amino acids. V lost 2 bases to trimming and J lost 4 bases, with 18 bases between them. CDR1 and CDR2 from the germline V gene are MNHEY and SMNVEV (reference sequence). The DNA of the CDR3 is TGTGCCAGCAGTTTAGTTGGGATGACAGGCCTAAATCAGCCCCAGCATTTT. The encoded protein is CASSLVGMTGLNQPQHF.

A few counts support this clone. Different DNA sequences within this sample yield the same CDR3. V usage is TRBV9 and J usage is TRBJ2-7, with D unclear. Germline CDR1 and CDR2: SGDLS and YYNGEE. CDR3 length equals 12 residues. V was shortened by 0 bases and J by 3 bases, with 4 bases between the two germline ends. CDR3 coding DNA: TGTGCCAGCAGCGTAGGAGGCTACGAGCAGTACTTC. Translation: CASSVGGYEQYF.

This chain joins TRBV20-1 and TRBJ1-2; maybe TRBD1 (5 bases). Germline V CDR1 and CDR2: DFQATT, SNEGSKA (reference sequence). The CDR3 totals 11 residues. V dropped 7 bases and J dropped 8 bases, with 14 bases sitting between them. CDR3 region: CSEAGLEGYTF. DNA of the CDR3: TGCAGTGAGGCGGGGCTAGAGGGCTACACCTTC.

The rearrangement links TRBV2 to TRBJ2-1; no reliable D call. The CDR3 sequence is 14 residues long. Between the trimmed V and J ends, which lost 7 bases and 0 bases, there was a span of 10 bases. Germline CDR1 is SNHLY and CDR2 is FYNNEI. For the CDR3, the DNA is TGTGCCAGCACTCGCCAGAGCTCCTACAATGAGCAGTTCTTC. Amino acid sequence: CASTRQSSYNEQFF.

The chain recombines TRBV28 with TRBJ2-7; D is ambiguous. The V gene lost 3 bases and the J gene lost 6 bases, with 15 bases spanning the gap. Germline CDR1 MDHEN, CDR2 SYDVKM. The CDR3 totals 14 residues. The CDR3 DNA is TGTGCCAGCAGTTTGCATAGAAGGATGACCGAGCAGTACTTC. This encodes CASSLHRRMTEQYF.

The rearrangement joins TRBV4-3 to TRBJ2-4; tentatively, D is TRBD1 (5 bases). The germline CDR1 and CDR2 sequences are LGHNA and YSLEER. The germline V and J ends were trimmed by 3 bases and 3 bases, with 15 bases remaining between them. The length of the CDR3 is 16 residues. The CDR3 sequence: CASSQNSGYDKNIQYF. DNA of the CDR3: TGCGCCAGCAGCCAGAACTCAGGGTACGACAAAAACATTCAGTACTTC.

This rearrangement joins TRBV9 to TRBJ2-5; unclear D gene. Germline V gives CDR1 SGDLS, CDR2 YYNGEE. V lost 3 bases and J lost 5, with 8 bases in between. CDR3 length equals 12 residues. The CDR3 region is CASSADGETQYF. The CDR3 DNA reads TGTGCCAGCAGCGCAGACGGGGAGACCCAGTACTTC.

The chain uses TRBV6-1 and TRBJ1-4; D is ambiguous. Germline CDR1 reads MNHNS; CDR2 reads SASEGT. CDR3 length: 16 amino acids. Trimming pared 3 bases from V and 0 bases from J, leaving 11 bases between. For the CDR3, the DNA is TGTGCCAGCAGTGACCGGACGGAAGCAACTAATGAAAAACTGTTTTTT. Amino acids: CASSDRTEATNEKLFF.

Worth noting for this clone: This specimen includes other DNA sequences encoding the same CDR3. This chain uses TRBV5-1 with TRBJ2-7; D unclear. Germline V gives CDR1 SGHRS, CDR2 YFSETQ. The V and J ends lost 0 bases and 1 base respectively, with 5 bases between them. The CDR3 is 13 amino acids. The CDR3 is CASSLASSYEQYF. The CDR3 DNA sequence: TGCGCCAGCAGCTTGGCCAGTTCCTACGAGCAGTACTTC.